Listed below are T cell receptor beta chains from one sample, sequenced in a study of PD-1 blockade in mismatch repair-deficient tumors. Sequencing used immunoSEQ multiplex PCR; TCRdb keeps in-frame clones, though not all of them. The sample holds around 30,000 clones; roughly 80% are singletons and the top ten take roughly 3.5%. This material consisted of PBMCs, taken less than 7 weeks after starting pembrolizumab. Receptor source: an adult with mismatch repair-deficient cancer. Both conserved end residues are part of each CDR3. A D gene is named only where the DNA matches it firmly. Clone size appears in some rows only: once, few, many, or a class for an expanded clone.

d_gene,v_gene,abundance,j_gene,CDR3nt,CDR3aa
NA,TRBV7-2,NA,TRBJ1-3,TGTGCCAGCAGCTTAGAGGCCAGGGGACGGGGAAACACCATATATTTT,CASSLEARGRGNTIYF
TRBD2,TRBV5-1,NA,TRBJ2-3,TGCGCCAGCAGCTTAGACCCCCCCCGACTAGCCGCAAGACACACAGATACGCAGTATTTT,CASSLDPPRLAARHTDTQYF
TRBD1,TRBV15,NA,TRBJ1-2,TGTGCCACCAGCAGGGGGGACAGGGGGGTCCATGGCTACACCTTC,CATSRGDRGVHGYTF
NA,TRBV19,NA,TRBJ1-1,TGTGCCAGTTCCATCCAGGGTCCTACTGAAGCTTTCTTT,CASSIQGPTEAFF
NA,TRBV6-5,NA,TRBJ1-1,TGTGCCAGCAGTTACTCTCAGGGGTCGAGCACTGAAGCTTTCTTT,CASSYSQGSSTEAFF
NA,TRBV6-6,NA,TRBJ1-6,TGTGCCAGCAGTCTCATGATCGGGAATTCACCCCTCCACTTT,CASSLMIGNSPLHF
NA,TRBV5-1,NA,TRBJ2-3,TGCGCCAGCAGCTCAATCCCCCATGATAACAGGGCATATACGCAGTATTTT,CASSSIPHDNRAYTQYF
NA,TRBV20-1,NA,TRBJ1-1,TGCAGTGCTAGACTAAACACTGAAGCTTTCTTT,CSARLNTEAFF
TRBD2,TRBV11-2,NA,TRBJ2-1,TGTGCCAGCAGCTTCCTAGCGGGATCCTCCTACAATGAGCAGTTCTTC,CASSFLAGSSYNEQFF
NA,TRBV7-8,NA,TRBJ2-2,TGTGCCAGCAGCCAGCAGGGGAGCGCCGGGGAGCTGTTTTTT,CASSQQGSAGELFF
NA,TRBV28,NA,TRBJ2-1,TGTGCCAGCAGACTCCCCGGGGGAGTAAATGAGCAGTTCTTC,CASRLPGGVNEQFF
NA,TRBV27,NA,TRBJ2-1,TGTGCCAGCAGTTTTGGCGTCGGGTCCTACAATGAGCAGTTCTTC,CASSFGVGSYNEQFF
TRBD1,TRBV29-1,NA,TRBJ2-7,TGCAGCGCAACCGGGACAGGGGGATTTGTAGGCGAGCAGTACTTC,CSATGTGGFVGEQYF
TRBD1,TRBV27,NA,TRBJ2-7,TGTGCCAGCAGCCGGACAGGGAGCTACGAGCAGTACTTC,CASSRTGSYEQYF
TRBD1,TRBV5-5,NA,TRBJ1-6,TGTGCCAGCAGCTCGGCGGGACAGGGCTCGGCACCCCTCCACTTT,CASSSAGQGSAPLHF
NA,TRBV11-2,NA,TRBJ2-5,TGTGCCAGCAGCTTCACGGTAGCTTACACGACCCAGTACTTC,CASSFTVAYTTQYF
NA,TRBV27,NA,TRBJ1-6,TGTGCCAGCAGCCTGGCGGCCGATTCACCCCTCCACTTT,CASSLAADSPLHF
NA,TRBV7-9,NA,TRBJ1-5,TGTGCCAGCAGCTTAGATCCAGGGCCTCAGCCCCAGCATTTT,CASSLDPGPQPQHF
NA,TRBV29-1,NA,TRBJ1-4,TGCAGCGTTGGACAGTCTAATGAAAAACTGTTTTTT,CSVGQSNEKLFF
TRBD2,TRBV6-5,NA,TRBJ2-1,TGTGCCAGCAGTTACTCGGGAGGGGACCCGGGCAATGAGCAGTTCTTC,CASSYSGGDPGNEQFF
TRBD1,TRBV14,NA,TRBJ1-1,TGTGCCAGCAGCCAAGCCATTGGGGGGACAGGGGGCATAAGGAACACTGAAGCTTTCTTT,CASSQAIGGTGGIRNTEAFF
TRBD1,TRBV19,once,TRBJ2-5,TGTGCCAGCCGCGACAGGGGAGGAAGGGAGACCCAGTACTTC,CASRDRGGRETQYF
TRBD2,TRBV9,NA,TRBJ2-7,TGTGCCAGCAGCGTTACTAGCGGGACATACGAGCAGTACTTC,CASSVTSGTYEQYF
NA,TRBV6-1,NA,TRBJ1-5,TGTGCCAGCTGGGGACTTTACAGGCCCCAGCATTTT,CASWGLYRPQHF
TRBD2,TRBV19,NA,TRBJ2-2,TGTGCCAGTAGTATTAGTCCCCGGAGCGGGATACGTATCACCGGGGAGCTGTTTTTT,CASSISPRSGIRITGELFF
TRBD1,TRBV29-1,NA,TRBJ1-1,TGCAGCGTCGACAGGGGGTGGGGGAACACTGAAGCTTTCTTT,CSVDRGWGNTEAFF
TRBD1,TRBV11-3,NA,TRBJ1-2,TGTGCCAGCAGCCGGGGACAGGGTGGTGGCTACACCTTC,CASSRGQGGGYTF
NA,TRBV18,NA,TRBJ1-5,TGTGCCAGCTCACCTACTCCCGATCAGCCCCAGCATTTT,CASSPTPDQPQHF
NA,TRBV7-2,NA,TRBJ2-3,TGTGCCAGCAGCCCACGACAAATGGCGCAGTATTTT,CASSPRQMAQYF
TRBD2,TRBV11-3,NA,TRBJ2-7,TGTGCCAGCAGCTTATTTAGCGGGGTCTCCTACGAGCAGTACTTC,CASSLFSGVSYEQYF
NA,TRBV5-5,few,TRBJ2-7,TGTGCCAGCAGCTTGCGGCGGGCTGGCTCCTACGAGCAGTACTTC,CASSLRRAGSYEQYF
TRBD2,TRBV7-3,NA,TRBJ2-1,TGTGCCAGCAGCTTCTTGGGTGGGACTAGCGGGAGGAATGAGCAGTTCTTC,CASSFLGGTSGRNEQFF
NA,TRBV7-6,NA,TRBJ2-7,TGTGCCAGCAGCTGTAAGCTCCAGCGGAGTTTATACGAGCAGTACTTC,CASSCKLQRSLYEQYF
NA,TRBV15,NA,TRBJ2-4,TGTGCCACCAGCAGAGATCTAGACGGAAACATTCAGTACTTC,CATSRDLDGNIQYF
TRBD2,TRBV19,NA,TRBJ2-5,TGTGCCAGTAGTGTAGGGACTAGCGGAGAGACCCAGTACTTC,CASSVGTSGETQYF
NA,TRBV18,NA,TRBJ1-1,TGTGCCAGCTCACCGGAACAGGGTTATAAGGGGGACACTGAAGCTTTCTTT,CASSPEQGYKGDTEAFF
NA,TRBV28,NA,TRBJ1-2,TGTGCCAGCAGTTTATTGGGCACTAACTATGGCTACACCTTC,CASSLLGTNYGYTF
NA,TRBV19,NA,TRBJ1-6,TGTGCCAGGCGAGCTAATAGTCATCCGAGCTCCTATAATTCACCCCTCCACTTT,CARRANSHPSSYNSPLHF
NA,TRBV28,NA,TRBJ2-5,TGTGCCAGCAGAGCCGGGGGTGGAGGAGAGACCCAGTACTTC,CASRAGGGGETQYF
NA,TRBV7-9,NA,TRBJ2-2,TGTGCCAGCAGCTTAGATATGGCTCGTGAAACCTTGTCCGGGGAGCTGTTTTTT,CASSLDMARETLSGELFF
NA,TRBV2,NA,TRBJ1-5,TGTGCCAGCAGTCGGGAGATGGGGGATCTGGGCAATCAGCCCCAGCATTTT,CASSREMGDLGNQPQHF
TRBD2,TRBV9,NA,TRBJ2-1,TGTGCCAGCAGCCGTGGGTCTAGCGGGAGAGGAAATGAGCAGTTCTTC,CASSRGSSGRGNEQFF
NA,TRBV7-9,NA,TRBJ1-1,TGTGCCAGCAGCTTAGGGGGGGTAAACACTGAAGCTTTCTTT,CASSLGGVNTEAFF
TRBD1,TRBV13,NA,TRBJ2-5,TGTGCCAGCAGCGCGGACAGGGGGGGTCAAGAGACCCAGTACTTC,CASSADRGGQETQYF
TRBD1,TRBV23-1,once,TRBJ2-6,TGCGCCAGCAGTCAATATTCCCCCCTACAGGGGACCAACGTCCTGACTTTC,CASSQYSPLQGTNVLTF
NA,TRBV2,NA,TRBJ2-5,TGTGCCAGCAGTGAGCAGAGGGAGACCCAGTACTTC,CASSEQRETQYF
NA,TRBV28,NA,TRBJ1-5,TGTGCCAGCAGTTTATCAGGGCAGGGGCGCCGGAATCAGCCCCAGCATTTT,CASSLSGQGRRNQPQHF
NA,TRBV9,NA,TRBJ1-1,TGTGCCAGCAGCGTTGAGGGTGGGACTGAAGCTTTCTTT,CASSVEGGTEAFF
TRBD2,TRBV9,NA,TRBJ2-7,TGTGCCAGCAGCGAGGGACTAGTTTCCTACGAGCAGTACTTC,CASSEGLVSYEQYF
TRBD2,TRBV7-3,NA,TRBJ2-3,TGTGCCAGCAGCTTAGATCACCTAGCGGGAGTCGCAGATACGCAGTATTTT,CASSLDHLAGVADTQYF
TRBD1,TRBV6-5,NA,TRBJ1-6,TGTGCCACCCTAGGACAGGATAATTCACCCCTCCACTTT,CATLGQDNSPLHF
NA,TRBV11-1,NA,TRBJ2-5,TGTGCCAGCAGCCAACCCCAACATTTGGGCGAGACCCAGTACTTC,CASSQPQHLGETQYF
TRBD2,TRBV11-3,NA,TRBJ2-3,TGTGCCAGCAGCCCGCAACTAGCGACTAGCACAGATACGCAGTATTTT,CASSPQLATSTDTQYF